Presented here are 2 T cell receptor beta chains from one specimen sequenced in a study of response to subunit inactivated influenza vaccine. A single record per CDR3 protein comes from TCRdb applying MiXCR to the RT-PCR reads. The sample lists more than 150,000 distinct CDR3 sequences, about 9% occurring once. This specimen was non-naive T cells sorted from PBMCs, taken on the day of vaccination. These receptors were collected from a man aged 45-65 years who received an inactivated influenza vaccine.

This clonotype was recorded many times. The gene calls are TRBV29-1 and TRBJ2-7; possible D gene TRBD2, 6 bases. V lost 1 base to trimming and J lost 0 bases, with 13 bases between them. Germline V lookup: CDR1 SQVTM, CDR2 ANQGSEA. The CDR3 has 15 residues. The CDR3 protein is CSVEVWGLSSYEQYF. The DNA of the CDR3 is TGCAGCGTTGAAGTTTGGGGACTGTCCTCCTACGAGCAGTACTTC.

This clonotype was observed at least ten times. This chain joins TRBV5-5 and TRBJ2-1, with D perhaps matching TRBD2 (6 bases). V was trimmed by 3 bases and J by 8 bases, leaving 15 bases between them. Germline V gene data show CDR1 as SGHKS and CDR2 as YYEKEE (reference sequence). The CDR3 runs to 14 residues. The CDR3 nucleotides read TGTGCCAGCAGCTGGAGGCCTAGCGCCTATGAGCAGTTCTTC. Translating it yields CASSWRPSAYEQFF.